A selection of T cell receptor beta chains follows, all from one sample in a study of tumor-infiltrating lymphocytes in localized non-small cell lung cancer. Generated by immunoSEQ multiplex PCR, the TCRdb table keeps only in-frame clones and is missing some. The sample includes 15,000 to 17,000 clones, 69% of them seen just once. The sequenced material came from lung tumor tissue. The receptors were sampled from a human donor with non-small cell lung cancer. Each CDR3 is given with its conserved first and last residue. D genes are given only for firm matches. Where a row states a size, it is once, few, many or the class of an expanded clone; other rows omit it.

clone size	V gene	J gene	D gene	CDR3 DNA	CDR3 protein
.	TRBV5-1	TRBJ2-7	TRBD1	TGCGCCAGCAGCTTTTTTTGGACAGGAAGCTACGAGCAGTACTTC	CASSFFWTGSYEQYF
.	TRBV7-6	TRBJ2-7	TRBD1	TGTGCCAGCAGCATCGGGACAGGGTCCCACGAGCAGTACTTC	CASSIGTGSHEQYF
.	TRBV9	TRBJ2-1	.	TGTGCCAGCAGCGTAGATGGGTTGAGGAGCTCCTACAATGAGCAGTTCTTC	CASSVDGLRSSYNEQFF
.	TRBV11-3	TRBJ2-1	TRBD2	TGTGCCAGCAGCTTAGGGGGACTAACGGATGCGGCCTACAATGAGCAGTTCTTC	CASSLGGLTDAAYNEQFF
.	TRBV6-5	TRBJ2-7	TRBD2	TGTGCCAGCAGTTACCTGGGACTAGCGGGAGAGCAGTACTTC	CASSYLGLAGEQYF
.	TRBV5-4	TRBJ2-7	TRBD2	TGTGCCAGCAGCGGCGGGGGTCAGGGAAAAACCTACGAGCAGTACTTC	CASSGGGQGKTYEQYF
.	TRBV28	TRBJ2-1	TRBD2	TGTGCCAGCAGTTTAAGGCTAGCGGGAGGGCAGCAGTTCTTC	CASSLRLAGGQQFF
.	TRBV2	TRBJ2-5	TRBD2	TGTGCCAGCAGTGTGGGGTCTAGCGGGAGGGCAGAGACCCAGTACTTC	CASSVGSSGRAETQYF
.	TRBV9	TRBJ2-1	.	TGTGCCAGCAGCGACCGACGGACAGCTGAGCAGTTCTTC	CASSDRRTAEQFF
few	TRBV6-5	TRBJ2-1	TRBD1	TGTGCCAGCTCGGACAGGGTTGTCAATGAGCAGTTCTTC	CASSDRVVNEQFF
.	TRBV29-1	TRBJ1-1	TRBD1	TGCAGCGTTGTAAGCAGGGGGCTGAACACTGAAGCTTTCTTT	CSVVSRGLNTEAFF
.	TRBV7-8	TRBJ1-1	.	TGTGCCAGCAGCGCCCGGGTCCAAGGGAACACTGAAGCTTTCTTT	CASSARVQGNTEAFF
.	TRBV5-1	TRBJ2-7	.	TGCGCCAGCAGCTTGGGGGATGGGCTATCCTACGAGCAGTACTTC	CASSLGDGLSYEQYF
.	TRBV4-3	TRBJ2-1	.	TGCGCCAGCAGCCAAGATGGGGTCGGCCTGGCGGGGAGGTCCAATGAGCAGTTCTTC	CASSQDGVGLAGRSNEQFF
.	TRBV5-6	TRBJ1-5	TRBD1	TGTGCCAGCAGCCAGGACAGGAGTCAGCCCCAGCATTTT	CASSQDRSQPQHF
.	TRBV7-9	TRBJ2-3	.	TGTGCCAGCCGCAGGGACCTGGCCGAAACAGATACGCAGTATTTT	CASRRDLAETDTQYF
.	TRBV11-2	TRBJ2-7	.	TGTGCCAGCAGCCCCGACACCTACGAGCAGTACTTC	CASSPDTYEQYF
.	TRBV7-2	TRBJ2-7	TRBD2	TGTGCCAGCAGCTGGTCCGTAGCGGGAGTGGTATACGAGCAGTACTTC	CASSWSVAGVVYEQYF
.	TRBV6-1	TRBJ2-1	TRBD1	TGTGCCAGCAGTGAAACCGGGACAGGGAATGAGCAGTTCTTC	CASSETGTGNEQFF
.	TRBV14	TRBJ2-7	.	TGTGCCAGCAGCCAAGATCTCGGTTACGAGCAGTACTTC	CASSQDLGYEQYF